This TCR beta chain was documented in a study of cytomegalovirus exposure and HLA in healthy donors. Study observations and caveats: It was assumed in the presence/absence analyses that sequencing depth was roughly uniform across donors. The authors later found TCR association rates varying by HLA locus, with DRB1 most and HLA-C fewest. The analysis excluded some indistinguishable V segments, including TRBV6-2 and TRBV6-3.

Germline CDR1 is LGHNA and CDR2 is YNFKEQ. This CDR3 is 16 amino acids long. Trimming removed 5 bases from V and 5 bases from J; junction bases left unmatched: 14. The PCR employed 60 Vbeta primers together with 13 Jbeta primers. Authors' methods: In a later analysis, some 10 million of 65 million to 80 million unique beta chains occurred in at least two donors. Sequencing was performed with immunoSEQ multiplex PCR; in TCRdb, only in-frame clones are kept and a portion is missing. That table supplies the V and J calls and clone size; D and trimming were determined from the DNA. This table has about 140,000 clones, 66% appearing once. A remark on this clone: The antigen remains unidentified.

The material sequenced was PBMCs. The source is an older woman in good health and CMV-seronegative. V usage is TRBV4-2 and J usage is TRBJ2-5; 7 nucleotides align to TRBD1. CDR3 residues: CASSLRGLRGRETQYF. The DNA of the CDR3 is TGTGCCAGCAGCTTGAGGGGGCTAAGGGGTCGGGAGACCCAGTACTTC.